This passage covers 20 T cell receptor beta chains from one sample sequenced in a study of shared clonotypes between healthy human individuals. Selected positively for CCR7 and CD45RO-negative, naive CD8 cells excluded terminally differentiated effector memory CD45RA+ cells. Clones were read by immunoSEQ multiplex PCR, and TCRdb kept only the in-frame ones, dropping some. Counted here are about 2.1 million clones, over 85% occurring once; the ten biggest clones make up around 1.7%. The specimen was naive CD8+ T cells from PBMCs. These receptors were collected from a man in his late teens or twenties in good health. Some clones in this sample may be carry-over from other donors' samples.

The chain recombines TRBV4-1 with TRBJ1-6, with D hard to call. V was pared by 4 bases and J by 2 bases, with 12 bases between. The CDR3 is 16 residues long. Germline CDR1 MGHRA, CDR2 YSYEKL. This CDR3 reads CASSLEVAPYNSPLHF. CDR3 nucleotides: TGCGCCAGCAGCCTAGAGGTTGCCCCCTATAATTCACCCCTCCACTTT.

A remark on this clone: Other DNA sequences in this sample translate to the same CDR3. This chain uses TRBV28 with TRBJ2-1, with D perhaps TRBD2 (5 bases). V lost 6 bases, J lost 7 bases, and 7 bases lay in between. CDR1 is MDHEN, CDR2 SYDVKM, per germline. There are 11 residues in the CDR3. The CDR3 nucleotides read TGTGCCAGCAGAAGAGGGAATGAGCAGTTCTTC. This codes for CASRRGNEQFF.

The gene calls are TRBV4-3 and TRBJ1-2; D is unresolved. V gave up 0 bases and J gave up 5 bases, with 13 bases separating them. CDR3 length: 15 residues. Germline CDR1 reads LGHNA; CDR2 reads YSLEER. This CDR3 is CASSQDWAAYYGYTF. The CDR3 bases are TGCGCCAGCAGCCAAGATTGGGCAGCTTATTATGGCTACACCTTC.

Of note for this clone: Additional DNA sequences in this sample encode the identical CDR3. The chain combines TRBV29-1 with TRBJ2-5; D may correspond to TRBD1 or TRBD2 (5 bases each). V lost 4 bases to trimming and J lost 5 bases, with 5 bases between them. The CDR3 sequence is 10 residues long. Germline V gene data show CDR1 as SQVTM and CDR2 as ANQGSEA. Here the CDR3 reads CSVGGETQYF. The CDR3 DNA sequence: TGCAGCGTTGGGGGGGAGACCCAGTACTTC.

V is TRBV7-8 and J is TRBJ1-5, with a weak D call TRBD1 (5 bases). Trimming left V 5 bases short and J 3 bases short, with 14 bases between. Germline V CDR1 and CDR2: SGHVS, FQNEAQ. The CDR3 consists of 15 residues. Written as DNA, the CDR3 is TGTGCCAGCAGCCATCGACAGACCCTCAATCAGCCCCAGCATTTT. Translated: CASSHRQTLNQPQHF.

The chain has TRBV7-2 and TRBJ2-3; 10 bases match TRBD2. Germline V gives CDR1 SGHTA, CDR2 FQGNSA. V lost 1 base to trimming and J lost 2 bases; unmatched junction nucleotides: 3. The CDR3 is 16 residues long. The CDR3 loop is CASSLGAGGITDTQYF. The CDR3 nucleotides are TGTGCCAGCAGCTTAGGAGCGGGAGGGATCACAGATACGCAGTATTTT.

The rearrangement uses TRBV27 and TRBJ2-7, with D tentatively TRBD2 (6 bases). The CDR3 length is 16 residues. Trimming stripped 2 bases from V and 1 base from J, with 15 bases between. Germline V gives CDR1 MNHEY, CDR2 SMNVEV (reference sequence). The CDR3 region has the DNA TGTGCCAGCAGTTTAGGTGTGGGGACTGTTTCCTACGAGCAGTACTTC. Translated: CASSLGVGTVSYEQYF.

The V gene is TRBV27, the J gene TRBJ2-2; possibly TRBD1 for D (7 bases). Trimming cost V 6 bases and J 7 bases, with 18 bases left between them. This CDR3 spans 15 amino acids. Germline CDR1 reads MNHEY; CDR2 reads SMNVEV (reference sequence). CDR3 region: CASSQGGRVFGELFF. The CDR3 coding sequence is TGTGCCAGCAGCCAGGGGGGACGAGTTTTCGGGGAGCTGTTTTTT.

V and J are TRBV5-6 and TRBJ1-5; no clear D gene. The CDR3 runs 14 residues. V lost 5 bases and J lost 1, with 10 bases in between. Germline values: CDR1 SGHDT, CDR2 YYEEEE. For the CDR3, the DNA is TGTGCCAGCAGTTTTACGATGAGCAATCAGCCCCAGCATTTT. Encoded protein: CASSFTMSNQPQHF.

The chain combines TRBV7-9 with TRBJ2-7; maybe TRBD1 (6 bases). This CDR3 has 14 amino acids. Between the trimmed V and J ends, which lost 4 bases and 1 base, there was a span of 11 bases. Looked up from germline, CDR1 is SEHNR and CDR2 is FQNEAQ (reference sequence). CDR3 bases: TGTGCCAGCAGCTCCGGGACACGATCCTACGAGCAGTACTTC. Translation: CASSSGTRSYEQYF.

As for this clone: Other DNA sequences in this specimen translate into the identical CDR3. This chain's CDR3 is CASSYRTGNTEAFF. The CDR3 bases are TGTGCCAGCAGCTATAGGACGGGGAACACTGAAGCTTTCTTT. The chain employs TRBV6-5 and TRBJ1-1; no firm D call. This CDR3 is built from 14 residues. Trimming shortened V by 6 bases and J by 1 base, and 12 bases separated the two germline ends. The germline gives CDR1 MNHEY, CDR2 SVGAGI.

This chain joins TRBV6-1 and TRBJ2-3, with D tentatively TRBD2 (5 bases). V dropped 3 bases and J dropped 6 bases, with 10 bases sitting between them. There are 13 residues in the CDR3. CDR1 and CDR2 (germline): MNHNS, SASEGT. CDR3 sequence reads: CASSEVAYDTQYF. In nucleotides, the CDR3 is TGTGCCAGCAGTGAGGTAGCGTATGATACGCAGTATTTT.

The V gene is TRBV27, the J gene TRBJ1-6; 7 positions agree with TRBD1. The CDR3 runs 14 residues. The germline gives CDR1 MNHEY, CDR2 SMNVEV (reference sequence). Unmatched junction bases numbered 8, after V lost 5 bases and J lost 10 bases. The CDR3 loop is CASSDREGESPLHF. In DNA form, the CDR3 reads TGTGCCAGCAGTGACAGGGAGGGGGAATCACCCCTCCACTTT.

This chain joins TRBV28 and TRBJ2-7; the match to TRBD2 covers 7 bases. This CDR3 has 14 amino acids. V gave up 6 bases and J gave up 0 bases; unmatched junction bases: 5. Germline V gene sequence: CDR1 MDHEN, CDR2 SYDVKM. CDR3 sequence: CASRLRESSYEQYF. The DNA for the CDR3 is TGTGCCAGCAGGTTGCGGGAGAGCTCCTACGAGCAGTACTTC.

The genes are TRBV5-5 and TRBJ2-7; 12 nucleotides align to TRBD2. CDR3 length: 16 amino acids. Germline V CDR1 and CDR2: SGHKS, YYEKEE (reference sequence). V lost 4 bases, J lost 3 bases, and 8 bases stayed unmatched. CDR3: CASSLGPGLAGYEQYF. The DNA of the CDR3 is TGTGCCAGCAGCCTGGGACCGGGACTAGCGGGCTACGAGCAGTACTTC. The whole variable domain, filled in from reference TRBV5-5 and TRBJ2-7, reads DAGVTQSPTHLIKTRGQQVTLRCSPISGHKSVSWYQQVLGQGPQFIFQYYEKEERGRGNFPDRFSARQFPNYSSELNVNALLLGDSALYLCASSLGPGLAGYEQYFGPGTRLTVT.

The chain combines TRBV28 with TRBJ2-5; weak D call: TRBD2 (5 bases). V lost 7 bases, J lost 5 bases, and 14 bases lay in between. Looked up from germline, CDR1 is MDHEN and CDR2 is SYDVKM. This CDR3 has 13 residues. The chain's CDR3 is CASTSLRRETQYF. The CDR3 DNA reads as TGTGCCAGCACCTCACTAAGGAGGGAGACCCAGTACTTC. The complete variable domain, with remaining parts taken from reference TRBV28 and TRBJ2-5, reads DVKVTQSSRYLVKRTGEKVFLECVQDMDHENMFWYRQDPGLGLRLIYFSYDVKMKEKGDIPEGYSVSREKKERFSLILESASTNQTSMYLCASTSLRRETQYFGPGTRLLVL.

The chain combines TRBV12-2 with TRBJ2-7; the D call of TRBD2 is as the table states it, not checked on the DNA. TRBV12-2 is a known pseudogene. The CDR3 has 17 residues. The CDR3 nucleotides are TGTGCAAGTCGCTTACAGGGAGGACTAGACGCGGGCTACGAGCAGTACTTC. It is translated as CASRLQGGLDAGYEQYF.

The V call is TRBV30, the J call TRBJ2-7; TRBD2 matches at 7 bases. This CDR3 has 13 amino acids. V dropped 2 bases and J dropped 5; count of bases not matched to a gene: 6. Germline V gene sequence: CDR1 GTSNPN, CDR2 SVGIG (reference sequence). The DNA for the CDR3 is TGTGCCTGGAGTCCCCCGGGACTAAACGAGCAGTACTTC. It specifies CAWSPPGLNEQYF.

This clone was seen only once. This sequence joins TRBV15 and TRBJ2-3; TRBD1 or TRBD2 may be the D gene (5 bases each). Germline assignment: CDR1 LNHNV and CDR2 YYDKDF (reference sequence). Trimming took off 1 base at V and 0 bases at J, with 8 bases between the two ends. The CDR3 has 15 amino acids. Here the CDR3 DNA reads TGTGCCACCAGCAGAGTCGGGGCTAGCACAGATACGCAGTATTTT. As protein: CATSRVGASTDTQYF.

V usage is TRBV15 and J usage is TRBJ2-1, with D maybe TRBD2 (5 bases). Germline lookup yields CDR1 LNHNV and CDR2 YYDKDF (reference sequence). Trimming left V 5 bases short and J 4 bases short, with 15 bases between. The CDR3 length is 15 residues. For the CDR3, the DNA is TGTGCCACCAGCCCAAAGCCGGGATGGTACAATGAGCAGTTCTTC. Protein sequence: CATSPKPGWYNEQFF.